Shown below are 8 T cell receptor beta chains from a single sample sequenced in a study of blood T cells in healthy people across ages. The authors ran a second PCR of roughly 7 to 11 cycles using a sample-barcoded 5' primer and a J-beta primer mix. TCRdb ran MiXCR on the 5' RACE reads and lists one entry per CDR3 protein. The table includes about 1.4 million distinct CDR3 sequences, 55% to 75% detected once. Sequencing was carried out using blood. The receptors were gathered from a man between 18 and 35 years old in good health.

The chain has TRBV20-1 and TRBJ2-1; 13 positions agree with TRBD2. In germline, CDR1 is DFQATT, CDR2 SNEGSKA (reference sequence). Trimming took 3 bases from V and 3 from J; bases not matched to a gene: 11. The CDR3 runs to 18 residues. CDR3: CSASKPLAGGPNYNEQFF. In DNA form, the CDR3 reads TGCAGTGCTAGTAAGCCACTAGCGGGAGGGCCCAACTACAATGAGCAGTTCTTC.

This clonotype has a handful of counts. The V gene is TRBV10-3, the J gene TRBJ2-5, with 8 bases lining up with TRBD2. Trimming took 0 bases from V and 0 from J; bases not matched to a gene: 12. CDR1 is ENHRY, CDR2 SYGVKD, per germline. The CDR3 is 19 residues long. The DNA for the CDR3 is TGTGCCATCAGTGAGTCATTGAAGTCGACTAGCGCGTACCAAGAGACCCAGTACTTC. Its protein product is CAISESLKSTSAYQETQYF.

The CDR3 nucleotides are TGTGCCAGCAGCCATTCTAGGACGGCCCTCAGTGAAAAACTGTTTTTT. Translating it yields CASSHSRTALSEKLFF. The V call is TRBV7-8, the J call TRBJ1-4; D unclear. V lost 5 bases and J 7 bases, leaving 20 bases between the germline ends. Germline values: CDR1 SGHVS, CDR2 FQNEAQ. The CDR3 contains 16 residues.

This chain joins TRBV29-1 and TRBJ2-1; 7 bases align to TRBD2. This CDR3 is 12 amino acids long. Germline assignment: CDR1 SQVTM and CDR2 ANQGSEA. With 7 bases clipped from V and 2 bases from J, the junction kept 2 bases outside the gene matches. The CDR3 DNA sequence: TGCAGCGGGAGCGGGGCCTACAATGAGCAGTTCTTC. Translation gives CSGSGAYNEQFF.

J is TRBJ2-3 and V is TRBV7-9, with 12 bases lining up with TRBD2. The V gene's germline CDR1 is SEHNR and CDR2 FQNEAQ (reference sequence). The CDR3 length is 16 residues. The junction had 7 bases not matched to a gene; V was cut back by 5 bases and J by 4 bases. CDR3 protein: CASSPPSGGESDTQYF. CDR3 nucleotides: TGTGCCAGCAGCCCGCCTAGCGGGGGGGAGTCAGATACGCAGTATTTT.

V gene TRBV12-3 or TRBV12-4 combines with J gene TRBJ2-3; the match to TRBD2 covers 11 bases. The CDR3 has 16 residues. V trimming: 6 bases; J trimming: 2 bases; junction bases outside the gene matches: 7. CDR3 DNA: TGTGCCAGCAGAGTTCTAGCGGGGGGTTCCACAGATACGCAGTATTTT. Its translation is CASRVLAGGSTDTQYF.

This clonotype has only a few counts. The V gene is TRBV6-2 or TRBV6-3, the J gene TRBJ1-4; 7 positions agree with TRBD1. J gave up 12 bases and V 5 bases, and 18 bases lay outside the gene matches. The germline V gene has CDR1 MNHEY and CDR2 SVGEGT. CDR3 size: 16 residues. The CDR3 region has the DNA TGTGCCAGCAGTCCAACGGACAGGCGGACGTCAGGGGAACTGTTTTTT. Residues: CASSPTDRRTSGELFF.

This clonotype was observed a single time. This chain uses TRBV6-5 with TRBJ2-4; the D gene is possibly TRBD2 (5 bases). The DNA end lines up better with TRBJ2-7; the J call may be wrong. There are 15 residues in the CDR3. Germline lookup yields CDR1 MNHEY and CDR2 SVGAGI. DNA for the CDR3: TGTGCCAGCAGTATTACGAGGGAAGGATCCTACGAGCAGTACTTC. Translation gives CASSITREGSYEQYF.